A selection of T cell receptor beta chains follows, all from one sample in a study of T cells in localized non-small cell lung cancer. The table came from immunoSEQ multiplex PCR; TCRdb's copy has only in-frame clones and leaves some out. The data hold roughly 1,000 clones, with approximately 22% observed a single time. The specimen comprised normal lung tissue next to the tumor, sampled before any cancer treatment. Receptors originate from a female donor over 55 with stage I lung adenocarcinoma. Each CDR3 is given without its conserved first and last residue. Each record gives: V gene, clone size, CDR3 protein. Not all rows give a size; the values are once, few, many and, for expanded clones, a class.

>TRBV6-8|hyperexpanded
ASSSGEQETQY
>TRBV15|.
ATSPGRMQETQY
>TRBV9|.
ATVGGEGQGQTNEKLF
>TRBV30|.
AWSVRGSWNQPQH
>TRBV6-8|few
ASSVEGARYEQY
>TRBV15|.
ATSRDSVLPYGYT
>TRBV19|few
ASRPGTVATNEKLF
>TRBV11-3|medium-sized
ASSFRTRSYEQY
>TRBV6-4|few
AISTGPGQY
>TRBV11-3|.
ASSPPTGLGNTEAF
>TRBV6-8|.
ASSTNMVSSGANVLT
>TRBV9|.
ASSPEGGPTKNIQY
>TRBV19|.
ASSRTSAGGNSPLH
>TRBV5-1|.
ASSSWPGGGSYEQY
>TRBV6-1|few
ASSEVRAGYT
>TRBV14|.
ASSQLGQGDGVAF
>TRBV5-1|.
ASSLGKGGHTIY
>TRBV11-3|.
ASSLGDRGLRETQY
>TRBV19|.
ASSIVRGGGYGYT
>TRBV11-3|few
ASSLEGDIYQPQH
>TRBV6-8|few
ASSLPAGNEQF
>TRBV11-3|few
ASSLNPGNYGYT
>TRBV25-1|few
ASSDYSGATEAF
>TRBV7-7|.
ASSPRSQGSGNTIY
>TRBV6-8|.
ASSFGGAGNTIY
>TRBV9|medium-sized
ASSLGGAGAYGYT
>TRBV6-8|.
ASRAGPGELF
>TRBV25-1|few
ASSSNRGRRETQY
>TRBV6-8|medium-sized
ASRYIGTGGEQY